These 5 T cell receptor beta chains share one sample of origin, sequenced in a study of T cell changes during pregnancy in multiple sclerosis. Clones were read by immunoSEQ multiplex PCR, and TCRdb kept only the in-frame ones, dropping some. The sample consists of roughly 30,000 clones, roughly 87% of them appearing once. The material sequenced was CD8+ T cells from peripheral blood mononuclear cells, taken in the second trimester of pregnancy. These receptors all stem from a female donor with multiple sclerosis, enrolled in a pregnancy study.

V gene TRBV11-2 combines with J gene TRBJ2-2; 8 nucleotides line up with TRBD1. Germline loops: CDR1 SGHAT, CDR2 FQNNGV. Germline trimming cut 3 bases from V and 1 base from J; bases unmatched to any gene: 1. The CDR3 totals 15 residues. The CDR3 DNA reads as TGTGCCAGCAGCTTCGGACAGGGGAACACCGGGGAGCTGTTTTTT. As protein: CASSFGQGNTGELFF.

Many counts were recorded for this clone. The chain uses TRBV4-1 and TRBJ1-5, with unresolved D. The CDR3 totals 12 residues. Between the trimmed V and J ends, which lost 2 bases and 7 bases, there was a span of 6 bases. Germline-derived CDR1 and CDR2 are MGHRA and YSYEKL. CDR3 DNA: TGCGCCAGCAGCCAAATTCTCCAGCCCCAGCATTTT. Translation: CASSQILQPQHF.

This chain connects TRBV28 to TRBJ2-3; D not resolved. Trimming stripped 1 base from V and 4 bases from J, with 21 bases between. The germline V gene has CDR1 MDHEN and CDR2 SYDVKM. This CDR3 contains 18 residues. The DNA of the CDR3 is TGTGCCAGCAGTTTATTCGTTGGGCCATGGGCTAATCCAGATACGCAGTATTTT. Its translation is CASSLFVGPWANPDTQYF.

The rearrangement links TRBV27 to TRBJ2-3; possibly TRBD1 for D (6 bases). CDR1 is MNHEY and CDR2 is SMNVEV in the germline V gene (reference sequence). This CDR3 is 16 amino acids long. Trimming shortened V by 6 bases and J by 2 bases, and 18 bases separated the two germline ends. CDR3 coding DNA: TGTGCCAGCAGCGGCCCAGGGCAGGGGATCACAGATACGCAGTATTTT. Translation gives CASSGPGQGITDTQYF.

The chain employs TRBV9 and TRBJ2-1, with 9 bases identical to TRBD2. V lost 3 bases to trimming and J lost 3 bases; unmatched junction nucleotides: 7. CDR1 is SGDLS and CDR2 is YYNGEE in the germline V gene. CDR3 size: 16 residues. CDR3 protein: CASSDATSGDYNEQFF. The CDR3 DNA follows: TGTGCCAGCAGCGACGCGACTAGCGGCGACTACAATGAGCAGTTCTTC.